A selection of T cell receptor beta chains follows, all from one sample in a study of cytomegalovirus exposure and HLA in healthy donors. Sequencing used immunoSEQ multiplex PCR; TCRdb keeps in-frame clones, though not all of them. The sample includes roughly 120,000 clones, around four fifths of them seen just once. The sequenced sample was PBMCs. Receptors originate from a woman aged 45-60 years in good health and CMV-seropositive. Both conserved end residues are part of each CDR3. The D gene is left open where the match is weak. Only some rows state a clone size, as once, few, many or a class for expanded clones.

cdr3_aa	cdr3_nt	d_call	v_call	j_call	clone_size
CASSPGTGGREKLFF	TGTGCCAGCAGCCCTGGTACAGGGGGTAGGGAAAAACTGTTTTTT	TRBD1	TRBV27	TRBJ1-4	few
CASSQALLRDYEQYF	TGCGCCAGCAGCCAAGCCCTATTAAGGGACTACGAGCAGTACTTC	NA	TRBV4-1	TRBJ2-7	NA
CASSGWGTEGEKLFF	TGTGCCAGCAGCGGATGGGGGACGGAGGGTGAAAAACTGTTTTTT	NA	TRBV9	TRBJ1-4	NA
CASSLGAVNEKLFF	TGCGCCAGCAGCCTAGGGGCCGTTAATGAAAAACTGTTTTTT	NA	TRBV7-2	TRBJ1-4	once
CASSPRLEGADTQYF	TGTGCCAGCAGTCCCCGACTAGAGGGTGCAGATACGCAGTATTTT	NA	TRBV2	TRBJ2-3	NA
CASSFGPEGGTDTQYF	TGTGCCAGCAGCTTCGGGCCGGAGGGAGGGACAGATACGCAGTATTTT	TRBD2	TRBV7-3	TRBJ2-3	NA
CASSLDLTGELFF	TGTGCCAGCAGCTTAGATCTCACCGGGGAGCTGTTTTTT	NA	TRBV11-3	TRBJ2-2	once
CATSLPGGDLPQYF	TGTGCCACCAGCCTACCCGGGGGGGACTTACCGCAGTATTTT	TRBD2	TRBV15	TRBJ2-3	NA
CATAPGKSSYNSPLHF	TGTGCCACCGCCCCGGGGAAAAGCTCCTATAATTCACCCCTCCACTTT	NA	TRBV7-8	TRBJ1-6	NA
CASSLGWDSDTGELFF	TGCGCCAGCAGCTTAGGTTGGGACTCCGACACCGGGGAGCTGTTTTTT	NA	TRBV5-1	TRBJ2-2	NA
CASSMGGGVNIQYF	TGTGCCAGCAGCATGGGAGGGGGGGTAAACATTCAGTACTTC	NA	TRBV11-1	TRBJ2-4	NA
CASSQVGGRTDTQYF	TGTGCCAGCAGCCAAGTGGGGGGACGCACAGATACGCAGTATTTT	NA	TRBV7-2	TRBJ2-3	NA
CASSASYGYTF	TGTGCCAGCAGTGCCTCCTATGGCTACACCTTC	NA	TRBV6-1	TRBJ1-2	once
CASSFLRDSQYF	TGTGCCAGCAGCTTCCTCCGGGACAGTCAGTACTTC	TRBD1	TRBV13	TRBJ2-4	few
CASSLVGSYNEQFF	TGTGCCAGCAGCTTAGTGGGCAGCTACAATGAGCAGTTCTTC	NA	TRBV7-2	TRBJ2-1	NA
CASSMTGSDTQYF	TGTGCCAGTAGTATGACAGGGTCAGATACGCAGTATTTT	TRBD1	TRBV19	TRBJ2-3	NA
CASSPGTGGFAGELFF	TGTGCCAGCAGCCCCGGGACAGGGGGGTTTGCCGGGGAGCTGTTTTTT	TRBD1	TRBV7-6	TRBJ2-2	NA
CASSVGLAGGQQFF	TGTGCCAGCAGCGTAGGACTAGCGGGAGGGCAGCAGTTCTTC	TRBD2	TRBV9	TRBJ2-1	NA
CASSQVQFANTGELFF	TGCGCCAGCAGCCAAGTACAGTTCGCGAACACCGGGGAGCTGTTTTTT	NA	TRBV4-1	TRBJ2-2	NA
CASSPDSPYEQYF	TGTGCCAGCAGCCCCGACTCTCCCTACGAGCAGTACTTC	NA	TRBV7-9	TRBJ2-7	NA
CASRPGQVLNEKLFF	TGTGCCAGCAGGCCCGGACAGGTACTTAATGAAAAACTGTTTTTT	TRBD1	TRBV27	TRBJ1-4	NA
CASSMTGTRRGGELFF	TGTGCCAGTAGTATGACCGGGACTAGGCGTGGCGGGGAGCTGTTTTTT	TRBD2	TRBV19	TRBJ2-2	NA
CASSASGDYNEQFF	TGTGCCAGCAGTGCCTCCGGAGACTACAATGAGCAGTTCTTC	NA	TRBV6-5	TRBJ2-1	NA
CASSSRQGNSYNEQFF	TGTGCCAGCAGCTCCCGACAGGGGAACTCCTACAATGAGCAGTTCTTC	NA	TRBV21-1	TRBJ2-1	NA
CASSFRTGQLQETQYF	TGTGCCAGCAGCTTCCGAACGGGACAGCTTCAAGAGACCCAGTACTTC	TRBD1	TRBV7-2	TRBJ2-5	once
CSVASNYGYTF	TGCAGCGTTGCCAGTAACTATGGCTACACCTTC	NA	TRBV29-1	TRBJ1-2	NA
CASTRQGSVPSYEQYF	TGCGCCAGCACAAGACAGGGATCCGTACCGTCCTACGAGCAGTACTTC	TRBD1	TRBV5-1	TRBJ2-7	once
CSARRFNEQFF	TGCAGTGCTAGACGGTTTAATGAGCAGTTCTTC	NA	TRBV20-1	TRBJ2-1	NA
CASRQGLGQSYTF	TGTGCCAGCAGGCAGGGGCTGGGTCAGAGCTACACCTTC	NA	TRBV6-5	TRBJ1-2	NA
CASSGGTLYYGNTIYF	TGTGCCAGCAGTGGGGGCACCTTATATTATGGAAACACCATATATTTT	NA	TRBV2	TRBJ1-3	NA
CASSVEASETSTDTQYF	TGTGCCAGCAGCGTAGAGGCTAGCGAGACTAGCACAGATACGCAGTATTTT	NA	TRBV9	TRBJ2-3	few
CASSPVGSGGTDTQYF	TGTGCCAGCAGCCCCGTGGGGAGCGGGGGGACAGATACGCAGTATTTT	TRBD2	TRBV7-6	TRBJ2-3	NA
CSSSLGLAGDTQYF	TGTTCCAGCAGCTTAGGGCTAGCGGGAGATACGCAGTATTTT	TRBD2	TRBV7-9	TRBJ2-3	NA
CSSRSLAGGAETQYF	TGTTCCAGCAGGTCACTAGCGGGAGGAGCAGAGACCCAGTACTTC	TRBD2	TRBV7-9	TRBJ2-5	NA
CASSARGQGYEQYF	TGTGCCAGCAGCGCCCGGGGACAGGGCTACGAGCAGTACTTC	TRBD1	TRBV9	TRBJ2-7	NA
CSVVLAGAKNSQYF	TGCAGCGTTGTCCTAGCGGGAGCCAAAAACAGTCAGTACTTC	TRBD2	TRBV29-1	TRBJ2-4	NA
CASSSGLAAYEQYF	TGTGCCAGCAGTTCGGGACTAGCCGCCTACGAGCAGTACTTC	TRBD2	TRBV6-5	TRBJ2-7	NA
CASRQGISNTGELFF	TGTGCCAGCAGACAGGGAATATCGAACACCGGGGAGCTGTTTTTT	NA	TRBV27	TRBJ2-2	NA
CASSTDSGDGNTIYF	TGTGCCAGCAGTACCGACTCCGGAGATGGAAACACCATATATTTT	NA	TRBV6-5	TRBJ1-3	NA
CASLERGFNEQFF	TGTGCCAGCCTCGAGAGAGGCTTCAATGAGCAGTTCTTC	NA	TRBV7-2	TRBJ2-1	NA
CASTQTGVSYEQYF	TGTGCCAGCACCCAGACAGGGGTCTCCTACGAGCAGTACTTC	TRBD1	TRBV6-5	TRBJ2-7	NA
CASSLDLSYNEQFF	TGTGCCAGCAGCTTAGACCTCTCCTACAATGAGCAGTTCTTC	NA	TRBV11-3	TRBJ2-1	few
CASSFSTGEETQYF	TGTGCCAGCAGCTTCTCGACAGGGGAAGAGACCCAGTACTTC	TRBD1	TRBV5-4	TRBJ2-5	NA
CASGDSQRTGTLRQPQHF	TGTGCCAGCGGCGACTCTCAAAGGACAGGGACCCTTCGCCAGCCCCAGCATTTT	TRBD1	TRBV9	TRBJ1-5	NA
CASSVVGEGTYNEQFF	TGTGCCAGCAGCGTAGTGGGGGAGGGGACCTACAATGAGCAGTTCTTC	TRBD2	TRBV9	TRBJ2-1	few
CASSQDTGIWGRAPEQYF	TGCGCCAGCAGCCAAGATACGGGGATTTGGGGGAGGGCCCCCGAGCAGTACTTC	TRBD2	TRBV4-1	TRBJ2-7	NA
CASSLGIRGYNEQFF	TGTGCCAGCAGCTTAGGGATTCGGGGCTACAATGAGCAGTTCTTC	NA	TRBV7-2	TRBJ2-1	NA
CAPGRGNTIYF	TGTGCCCCCGGTCGGGGAAACACCATATATTTT	NA	TRBV7-9	TRBJ1-3	NA
CASSSTGVTEAFF	TGTGCCAGCAGCTCGACAGGGGTCACTGAAGCTTTCTTT	TRBD1	TRBV6-5	TRBJ1-1	NA
CASSEGLAGGAGETQYF	TGTGCCAGCAGTGAGGGACTAGCGGGGGGGGCCGGAGAGACCCAGTACTTC	TRBD2	TRBV2	TRBJ2-5	once
CSARNQAGTQYF	TGCAGCGCGCGGAACCAGGCGGGGACCCAGTACTTC	NA	TRBV29-1	TRBJ2-5	once